These 3 T cell receptor beta chains originate from one sample sequenced in a study of T cell changes during pregnancy in multiple sclerosis. Assay: immunoSEQ multiplex PCR; the TCRdb copy retains only in-frame clones and omits some. The repertoire includes roughly 48,000 clones, 88% of them detected once, and about 1.2% sits in the top ten. The source material was CD4+ T cells from peripheral blood mononuclear cells, sampled in the second trimester of pregnancy. Every receptor here comes from a female donor with multiple sclerosis, enrolled in a pregnancy study.

V is TRBV27 and J is TRBJ1-4, with 9 bases matching TRBD1. V was clipped by 5 bases and J by 8 bases; unmatched bases: 9. This CDR3 has 15 residues. The germline gives CDR1 MNHEY, CDR2 SMNVEV (reference sequence). CDR3 sequence reads: CASSALGQGEEKLFF. In nucleotides, the CDR3 is TGTGCCAGCAGTGCACTGGGACAGGGAGAGGAAAAACTGTTTTTT.

This clone has just one count. The rearrangement uses TRBV6-1 and TRBJ2-7; tentatively, D is TRBD2 (6 bases). Germline V gene data show CDR1 as MNHNS and CDR2 as SASEGT. The V end lost 0 bases, the J end lost 2 bases, and 8 bases lay between the germline ends. The CDR3 runs 14 residues. Here the CDR3 reads CASSEAGSPYEQYF. The DNA for the CDR3 is TGTGCCAGCAGTGAAGCCGGGAGTCCCTACGAGCAGTACTTC.

This rearrangement joins TRBV7-2 to TRBJ1-2; possibly TRBD1 for D (6 bases). Germline loops: CDR1 SGHTA, CDR2 FQGNSA. The CDR3 is 16 amino acids. V shed 0 bases and J shed 3 bases, with 14 bases lying between them. The CDR3 here is CASSLASGVLYYGYTF. In DNA, the CDR3 is TGTGCCAGCAGCTTAGCGTCAGGGGTTCTTTACTATGGCTACACCTTC. Complete variable domain (other parts from reference TRBV7-2 and TRBJ1-2): GAGVSQSPSNKVTEKGKDVELRCDPISGHTALYWYRQSLGQGLEFLIYFQGNSAPDKSGLPSDRFSAERTGGSVSTLTIQRTQQEDSAVYLCASSLASGVLYYGYTFGSGTRLTVV.